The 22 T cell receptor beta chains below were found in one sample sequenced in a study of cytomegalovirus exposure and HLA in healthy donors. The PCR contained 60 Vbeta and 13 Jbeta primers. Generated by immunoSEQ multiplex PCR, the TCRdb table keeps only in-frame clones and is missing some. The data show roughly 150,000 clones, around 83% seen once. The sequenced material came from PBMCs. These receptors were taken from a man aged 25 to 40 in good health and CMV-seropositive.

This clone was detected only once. For the CDR3, the DNA is TGCAGCGCTTCGGGACAGGGGGCTACTAGCGGATCCTACGAGCAGTACGTC. Residues: CSASGQGATSGSYEQYV. This chain connects TRBV29-1 to TRBJ2-7; 12 bases align to TRBD1. CDR3 length: 17 amino acids. Germline lookup yields CDR1 SQVTM and CDR2 ANQGSEA. The V segment lost 7 bases and the J segment 1 base; nucleotides outside the gene matches: 14.

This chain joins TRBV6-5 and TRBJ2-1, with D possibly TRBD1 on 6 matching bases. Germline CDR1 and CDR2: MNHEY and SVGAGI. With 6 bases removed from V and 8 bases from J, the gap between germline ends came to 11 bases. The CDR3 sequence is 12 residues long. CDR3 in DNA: TGTGCCAGCAGCGCACAGGGCCATGAGCAGTTCTTC. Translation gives CASSAQGHEQFF.

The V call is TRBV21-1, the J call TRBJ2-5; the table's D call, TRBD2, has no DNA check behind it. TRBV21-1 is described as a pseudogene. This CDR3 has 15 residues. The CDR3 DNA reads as TGTGCCAGCAGCATCGGACGGGGAATACAAGAGACCCAGTACTTC. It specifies CASSIGRGIQETQYF.

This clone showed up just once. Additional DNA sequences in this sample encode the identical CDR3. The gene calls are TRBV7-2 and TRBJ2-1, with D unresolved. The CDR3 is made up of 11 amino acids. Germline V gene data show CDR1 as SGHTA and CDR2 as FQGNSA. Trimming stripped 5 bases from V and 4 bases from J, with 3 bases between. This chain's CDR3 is CASSPYNEQFF. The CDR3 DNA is TGTGCCAGCAGCCCGTACAATGAGCAGTTCTTC.

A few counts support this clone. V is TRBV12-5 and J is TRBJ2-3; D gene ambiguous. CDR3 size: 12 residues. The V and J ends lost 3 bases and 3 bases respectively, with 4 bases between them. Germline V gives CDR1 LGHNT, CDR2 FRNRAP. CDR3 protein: CASGFGTDTQYF. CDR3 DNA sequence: TGTGCTAGTGGTTTCGGGACAGATACGCAGTATTTT.

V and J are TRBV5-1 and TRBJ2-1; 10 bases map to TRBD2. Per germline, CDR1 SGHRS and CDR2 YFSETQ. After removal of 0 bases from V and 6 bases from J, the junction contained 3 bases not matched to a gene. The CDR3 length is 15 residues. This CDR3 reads CASSLEGTSANEQFF. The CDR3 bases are TGCGCCAGCAGCTTGGAAGGGACTAGCGCCAATGAGCAGTTCTTC.

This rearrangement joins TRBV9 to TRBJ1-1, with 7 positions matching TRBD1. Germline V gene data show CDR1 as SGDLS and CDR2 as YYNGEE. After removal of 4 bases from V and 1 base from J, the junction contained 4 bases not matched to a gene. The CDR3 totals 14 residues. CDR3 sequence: CASSLTGANTEAFF. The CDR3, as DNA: TGTGCCAGCAGCCTAACAGGGGCGAACACTGAAGCTTTCTTT.

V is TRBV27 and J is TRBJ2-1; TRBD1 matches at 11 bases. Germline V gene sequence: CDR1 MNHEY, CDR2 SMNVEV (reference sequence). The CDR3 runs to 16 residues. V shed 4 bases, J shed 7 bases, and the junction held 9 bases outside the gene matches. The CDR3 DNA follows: TGTGCCAGCAGTTACCGGACAGGGGGCGTCGGGAATGAGCAGTTCTTC. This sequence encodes CASSYRTGGVGNEQFF.

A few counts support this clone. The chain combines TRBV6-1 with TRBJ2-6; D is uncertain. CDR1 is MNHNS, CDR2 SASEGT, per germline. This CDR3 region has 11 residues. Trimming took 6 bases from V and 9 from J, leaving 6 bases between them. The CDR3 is CASSLNNVLTF. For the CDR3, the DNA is TGTGCCAGCAGCCTTAACAACGTCCTGACTTTC.

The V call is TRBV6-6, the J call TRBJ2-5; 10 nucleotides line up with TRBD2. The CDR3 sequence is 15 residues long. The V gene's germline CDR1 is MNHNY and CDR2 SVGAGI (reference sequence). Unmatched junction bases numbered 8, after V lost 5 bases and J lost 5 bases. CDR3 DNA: TGTGCCAGCAGTCCGGGGGCTAGCGGGAGTGAGACCCAGTACTTC. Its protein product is CASSPGASGSETQYF.

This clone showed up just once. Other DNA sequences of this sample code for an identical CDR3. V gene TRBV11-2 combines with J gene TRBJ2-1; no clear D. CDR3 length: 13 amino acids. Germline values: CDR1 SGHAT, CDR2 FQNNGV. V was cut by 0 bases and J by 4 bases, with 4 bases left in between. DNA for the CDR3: TGTGCCAGCAGCTTAGAGCGTTACAATGAGCAGTTCTTC. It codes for CASSLERYNEQFF. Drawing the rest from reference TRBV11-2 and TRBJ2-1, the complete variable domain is EAGVAQSPRYKIIEKRQSVAFWCNPISGHATLYWYQQILGQGPKLLIQFQNNGVVDDSQLPKDRFSAERLKGVDSTLKIQPAKLEDSAVYLCASSLERYNEQFFGPGTRLTVL.

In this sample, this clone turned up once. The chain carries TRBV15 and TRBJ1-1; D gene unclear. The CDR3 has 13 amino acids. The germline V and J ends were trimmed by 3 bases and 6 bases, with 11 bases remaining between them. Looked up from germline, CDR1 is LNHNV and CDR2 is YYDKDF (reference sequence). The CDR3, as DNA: TGTGCCACCAGCAGGCCCGGGAGGGCTGAAGCTTTCTTT. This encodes CATSRPGRAEAFF.

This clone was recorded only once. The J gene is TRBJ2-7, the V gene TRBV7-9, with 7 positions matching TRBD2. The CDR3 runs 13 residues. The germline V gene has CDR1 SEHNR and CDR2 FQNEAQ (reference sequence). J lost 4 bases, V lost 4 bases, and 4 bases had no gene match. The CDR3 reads CASSSASGYEQYF. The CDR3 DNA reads TGTGCCAGCAGCTCTGCTAGCGGATACGAGCAGTACTTC.

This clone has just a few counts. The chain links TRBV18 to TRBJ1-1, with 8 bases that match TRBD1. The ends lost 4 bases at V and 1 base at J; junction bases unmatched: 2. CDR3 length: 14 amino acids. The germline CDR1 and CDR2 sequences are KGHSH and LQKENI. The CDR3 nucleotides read TGTGCCAGCTCACTTGGGACAGGGAACACTGAAGCTTTCTTT. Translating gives CASSLGTGNTEAFF.

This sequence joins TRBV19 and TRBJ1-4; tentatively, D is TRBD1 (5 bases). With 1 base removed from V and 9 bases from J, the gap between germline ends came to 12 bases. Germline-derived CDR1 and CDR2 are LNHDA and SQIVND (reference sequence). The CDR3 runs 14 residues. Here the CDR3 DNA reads TGTGCCAGTAGTATAGCCGGGGGTGGCAAAAAACTGTTTTTT. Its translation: CASSIAGGGKKLFF.

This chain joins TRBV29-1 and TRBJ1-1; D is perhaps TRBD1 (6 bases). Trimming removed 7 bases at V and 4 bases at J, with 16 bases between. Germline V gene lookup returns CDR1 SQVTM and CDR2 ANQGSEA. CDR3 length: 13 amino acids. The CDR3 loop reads CSADGGAGTEAFF. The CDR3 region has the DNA TGCAGCGCCGATGGGGGGGCAGGCACTGAAGCTTTCTTT. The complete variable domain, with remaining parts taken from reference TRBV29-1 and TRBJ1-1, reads SAVISQKPSRDICQRGTSLTIQCQVDSQVTMMFWYRQQPGQSLTLIATANQGSEATYESGFVIDKFPISRPNLTFSTLTVSNMSPEDSSIYLCSADGGAGTEAFFGQGTRLTVV.

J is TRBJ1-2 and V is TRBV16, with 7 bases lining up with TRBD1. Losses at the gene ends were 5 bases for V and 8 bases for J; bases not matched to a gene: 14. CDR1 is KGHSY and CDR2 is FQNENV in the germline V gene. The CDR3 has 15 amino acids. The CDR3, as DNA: TGTGCCAGCAGCTACCCCGACCGGGACAGAGAGGGCTACACCTTC. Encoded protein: CASSYPDRDREGYTF.

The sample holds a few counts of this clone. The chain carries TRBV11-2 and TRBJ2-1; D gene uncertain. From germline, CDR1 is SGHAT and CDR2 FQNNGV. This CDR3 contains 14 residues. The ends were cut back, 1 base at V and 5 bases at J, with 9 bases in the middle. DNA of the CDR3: TGTGCCAGCAGCTTAGGGTACGGAGACAATGAGCAGTTCTTC. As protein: CASSLGYGDNEQFF.

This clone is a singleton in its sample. The CDR3 is CASSFVGGRNNEQFF. CDR3 nucleotide sequence: TGTGCCAGCAGTTTCGTCGGCGGGAGGAACAATGAGCAGTTCTTC. V gene TRBV28 combines with J gene TRBJ2-1; 8 bases line up with TRBD2. The CDR3 is 15 amino acids. Germline CDR1 reads MDHEN; CDR2 reads SYDVKM. The V gene end was trimmed by 3 bases and the J gene end by 5 bases; junction bases not matched to a gene: 6.

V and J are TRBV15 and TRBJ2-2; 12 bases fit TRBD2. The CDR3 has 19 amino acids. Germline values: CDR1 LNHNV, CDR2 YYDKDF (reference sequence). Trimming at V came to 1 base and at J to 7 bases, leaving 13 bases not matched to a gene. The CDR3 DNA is TGTGCCACCAGCAGAGCTCAGAGGAGACTAGCGGGAGCCGTCGGGGAGCTGTTTTTT. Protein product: CATSRAQRRLAGAVGELFF.

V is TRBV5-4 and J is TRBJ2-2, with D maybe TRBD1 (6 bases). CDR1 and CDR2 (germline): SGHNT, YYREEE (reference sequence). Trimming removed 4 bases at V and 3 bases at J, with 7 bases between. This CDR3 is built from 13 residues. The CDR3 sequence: CASSQGYTGELFF. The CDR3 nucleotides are TGTGCCAGCAGCCAGGGGTACACCGGGGAGCTGTTTTTT.

CDR3 sequence reads: CASSFRGAEAFF. CDR3 sequence (DNA): TGTGCCAGCAGCTTCAGGGGCGCTGAAGCTTTCTTT. The chain is built from TRBV7-9 and TRBJ1-1, with D maybe TRBD1 (6 bases). The CDR3 totals 12 residues. Germline-derived CDR1 and CDR2 are SEHNR and FQNEAQ (reference sequence). V was trimmed by 3 bases and J by 6 bases, leaving 8 bases between them. Using reference TRBV7-9 and TRBJ1-1 for the parts outside the CDR3, the full variable domain is DTGVSQNPRHKITKRGQNVTFRCDPISEHNRLYWYRQTLGQGPEFLTYFQNEAQLEKSRLLSDRFSAERPKGSFSTLEIQRTEQGDSAMYLCASSFRGAEAFFGQGTRLTVV.